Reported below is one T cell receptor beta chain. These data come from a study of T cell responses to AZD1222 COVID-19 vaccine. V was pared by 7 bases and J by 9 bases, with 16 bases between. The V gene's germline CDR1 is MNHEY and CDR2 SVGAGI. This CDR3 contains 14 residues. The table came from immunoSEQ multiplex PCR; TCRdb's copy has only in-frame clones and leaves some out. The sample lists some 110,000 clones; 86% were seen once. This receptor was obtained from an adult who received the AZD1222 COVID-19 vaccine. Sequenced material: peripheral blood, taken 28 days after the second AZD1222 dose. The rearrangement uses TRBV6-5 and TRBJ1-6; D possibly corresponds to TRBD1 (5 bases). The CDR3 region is CASTEEGASSPLHF. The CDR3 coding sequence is TGTGCCAGCACCGAGGAAGGGGCAAGTTCACCCCTCCACTTT.